One T cell receptor (beta chain) is described in this entry. Its target is not known. These data are taken from a study of CD8 T cells in ankylosing spondylitis. Points from the study as a whole: Clones linked to disease were reported to show significant enrichment in matched ankylosing spondylitis synovial fluid.

TCRdb reanalysed the 5' RACE reads using MiXCR and keeps one entry per CDR3 protein. The repertoire holds approximately 140,000 distinct CDR3 sequences, with approximately 44% as singletons. V dropped 6 bases and J dropped 1; count of bases not matched to a gene: 8. The CDR3 runs to 15 residues. CDR1 and CDR2 from the germline V gene are MNHNS and SASEGT. The chain is built from TRBV6-1 and TRBJ2-5; TRBD1 aligns across 7 bases. The origin of this receptor is a male donor with ankylosing spondylitis. Sequenced sample: synovial fluid, either unsorted or a sorted T cell fraction (not recorded which). CDR3 in DNA: TGTGCCAGCAGCTCCACAGGGGACCTCCAAGAGACCCAGTACTTC. Protein: CASSSTGDLQETQYF.